Following are 30 T cell receptor beta chains from one sample sequenced in a study of cytomegalovirus exposure and HLA in healthy donors. Measured with immunoSEQ multiplex PCR; TCRdb has only the in-frame clones, and not every one. The repertoire consists of around 91,000 clones, with approximately 93% occurring once and the leading ten covering around 1.1%. Sequences were obtained from PBMCs. The receptors come from a woman in her 30s in good health and CMV-seropositive.

V and J are TRBV7-2 and TRBJ2-5; 10 bases match TRBD2. Germline CDR1 SGHTA, CDR2 FQGNSA. After removal of 5 bases from V and 5 bases from J, the junction contained 8 bases not matched to a gene. This CDR3 spans 15 amino acids. The CDR3 loop is CASSSKAGGRETQYF. As DNA, the CDR3 is TGTGCCAGCAGCAGCAAAGCGGGAGGGCGGGAGACCCAGTACTTC.

The chain employs TRBV2 and TRBJ1-1; 7 nucleotides align to TRBD1. This CDR3 is 14 amino acids long. The V and J ends lost 6 bases and 4 bases, in that order; junction bases with no gene match: 8. The germline V gene encodes CDR1 SNHLY and CDR2 FYNNEI. CDR3 residues: CASRDDRAGTEAFF. DNA for the CDR3: TGTGCCAGCAGGGATGACAGGGCGGGCACTGAAGCTTTCTTT. The whole variable domain, remainder taken from reference TRBV2 and TRBJ1-1, is EPEVTQTPSHQVTQMGQEVILRCVPISNHLYFYWYRQILGQKVEFLVSFYNNEISEKSEIFDDQFSVERPDGSNFTLKIRSTKLEDSAMYFCASRDDRAGTEAFFGQGTRLTVV.

V usage is TRBV28 and J usage is TRBJ2-7; TRBD2 matches 10 bases. V lost 4 bases, J lost 0 bases, and 18 bases stayed unmatched. The CDR3 covers 20 residues. Per the germline V gene, CDR1 is MDHEN and CDR2 is SYDVKM. The CDR3 spells CASSSPYGGLAARSSYEQYF. The CDR3 nucleotides read TGTGCCAGCAGTTCCCCCTACGGTGGACTAGCGGCTAGAAGCTCCTACGAGCAGTACTTC. The full variable domain, completed using reference TRBV28 and TRBJ2-7, is DVKVTQSSRYLVKRTGEKVFLECVQDMDHENMFWYRQDPGLGLRLIYFSYDVKMKEKGDIPEGYSVSREKKERFSLILESASTNQTSMYLCASSSPYGGLAARSSYEQYFGPGTRLTVT.

CDR3 nucleotide sequence: TGCGCCAGCAGCTTGGAAGCGGGAGTAAATGAGCAGTTCTTC. It is translated as CASSLEAGVNEQFF. V usage is TRBV5-1 and J usage is TRBJ2-1; 8 positions agree with TRBD2. The ends lost 0 bases at V and 7 bases at J; junction bases unmatched: 3. From germline, CDR1 is SGHRS and CDR2 YFSETQ. This CDR3 has 14 amino acids.

The chain joins TRBV5-4 to TRBJ2-7, with a tentative D call TRBD2 (7 bases). The germline V and J ends were trimmed by 4 bases and 7 bases, with 21 bases remaining between them. This CDR3 comprises 15 residues. Germline values: CDR1 SGHNT, CDR2 YYREEE (reference sequence). The DNA for the CDR3 is TGTGCCAGCAGCGTGGGGGGGCAGTGGGTAGGTGAGCAGTACTTC. Translation gives CASSVGGQWVGEQYF. The whole variable domain, filled in from reference TRBV5-4 and TRBJ2-7, reads ETGVTQSPTHLIKTRGQQVTLRCSSQSGHNTVSWYQQALGQGPQFIFQYYREEENGRGNFPPRFSGLQFPNYSSELNVNALELDDSALYLCASSVGGQWVGEQYFGPGTRLTVT.

The chain links TRBV30 to TRBJ2-1; 10 bases match TRBD2. The CDR3 has 15 amino acids. The trim removed 4 bases at V and 6 bases at J, leaving 9 bases unmatched. The germline V gene encodes CDR1 GTSNPN and CDR2 SVGIG (reference sequence). Here the CDR3 DNA reads TGTGCCTGGATAAGCGTACTAGCGGGACCCAATGAGCAGTTCTTC. Its protein is CAWISVLAGPNEQFF.

This clone was observed once. The chain carries TRBV28 and TRBJ2-1, with 14 nucleotides matching TRBD2. CDR1 MDHEN and CDR2 SYDVKM come from the germline V gene. The CDR3 runs to 19 residues. After removal of 3 bases from V and 4 bases from J, the junction contained 11 bases not matched to a gene. This CDR3 reads CASSLRMGLAGAAYNEQFF. The CDR3 DNA reads as TGTGCCAGCAGTTTGCGAATGGGACTAGCGGGAGCTGCGTACAATGAGCAGTTCTTC.

V is TRBV15 and J is TRBJ2-1, with D uncertain. Deletions cut 0 bases from V and 8 bases from J, with 14 bases between. CDR3 size: 15 residues. Germline assignment: CDR1 LNHNV and CDR2 YYDKDF (reference sequence). CDR3 nucleotides: TGTGCCACCAGCAGAGATTACCAGGTCGGATATGAGCAGTTCTTC. It yields the protein CATSRDYQVGYEQFF.

The genes are TRBV30 and TRBJ2-1, with 11 nucleotides matching TRBD2. This CDR3 region has 17 residues. Germline values: CDR1 GTSNPN, CDR2 SVGIG (reference sequence). The trim removed 3 bases at V and 4 bases at J, leaving 11 bases unmatched. CDR3: CAWRDLKRLAGYNEQFF. DNA for the CDR3: TGTGCCTGGAGAGACCTGAAAAGACTAGCGGGATACAATGAGCAGTTCTTC. The full variable domain, in which reference TRBV30 and TRBJ2-1 provide the parts outside the CDR3, is SQTIHQWPATLVQPVGSPLSLECTVEGTSNPNLYWYRQAAGRGLQLLFYSVGIGQISSEVPQNLSASRPQDRQFILSSKKLLLSDSGFYLCAWRDLKRLAGYNEQFFGPGTRLTVL.

A few counts support this clone. The chain is built from TRBV7-9 and TRBJ2-7, with D hard to call. V lost 2 bases and J 7 bases, leaving 18 bases between the germline ends. Germline values: CDR1 SEHNR, CDR2 FQNEAQ (reference sequence). The CDR3 contains 15 residues. CDR3 sequence: CASSLFNRVVEEQYF. CDR3 in DNA: TGTGCCAGCAGCTTATTTAACCGGGTCGTCGAAGAGCAGTACTTC.

The chain uses TRBV27 and TRBJ2-7; 7 bases line up with TRBD2. Germline V gene lookup returns CDR1 MNHEY and CDR2 SMNVEV (reference sequence). The CDR3 consists of 12 residues. J lost 7 bases, V lost 5 bases, and 5 bases had no gene match. For the CDR3, the DNA is TGTGCCAGCAGTCCTACGGGGGGTGAGCAGTACTTC. Its protein product is CASSPTGGEQYF.

V and J are TRBV28 and TRBJ2-3; no firm D call. Trimming took off 3 bases at V and 5 bases at J, with 9 bases between the two ends. The germline CDR1 and CDR2 sequences are MDHEN and SYDVKM. The CDR3 runs to 13 residues. The CDR3 sequence is CASSFPPGDTQYF. The CDR3 DNA reads as TGTGCCAGCAGTTTTCCCCCGGGAGATACGCAGTATTTT.

The chain has TRBV30 and TRBJ1-4, with D unclear. Per germline, CDR1 GTSNPN and CDR2 SVGIG (reference sequence). The CDR3 is made up of 13 amino acids. The germline V and J ends were trimmed by 4 bases and 0 bases, with 6 bases remaining between them. The CDR3 loop reads CAWKPATNEKLFF. For the CDR3, the DNA is TGTGCCTGGAAGCCGGCAACTAATGAAAAACTGTTTTTT.

This sequence joins TRBV4-1 and TRBJ2-1, with 9 bases matching TRBD1. This CDR3 region has 12 residues. V lost 4 bases and J lost 9; bases outside the gene matches: 1. Per germline, CDR1 MGHRA and CDR2 YSYEKL. The CDR3 loop is CASSPTGGEQFF. The CDR3 nucleotides are TGCGCCAGCAGCCCGACAGGGGGTGAGCAGTTCTTC.

This sequence joins TRBV25-1 and TRBJ1-4; 10 nucleotides line up with TRBD1. V lost 4 bases to trimming and J lost 12 bases; unmatched junction nucleotides: 8. This CDR3 has 14 amino acids. Germline loops: CDR1 MGHDK, CDR2 SYGVNS. This CDR3 is CASSVGTGVTELFF. In DNA form, the CDR3 reads TGTGCCAGCAGTGTTGGGACAGGGGTGACTGAACTGTTTTTT. Full variable domain (remainder filled in from reference TRBV25-1 and TRBJ1-4): EADIYQTPRYLVIGTGKKITLECSQTMGHDKMYWYQQDPGMELHLIHYSYGVNSTEKGDLSSESTVSRIRTEHFPLTLESARPSHTSQYLCASSVGTGVTELFFGSGTQLSVL.

The chain combines TRBV5-4 with TRBJ2-1; TRBD2 aligns across 8 bases. The CDR3 is made up of 16 amino acids. Germline CDR1 SGHNT, CDR2 YYREEE (reference sequence). Losses at the gene ends were 0 bases for V and 0 bases for J; bases not matched to a gene: 2. The CDR3 region has the DNA TGTGCCAGCAGCTTGGGCGGGGGGAGCTCCTACAATGAGCAGTTCTTC. Its translation: CASSLGGGSSYNEQFF.

The rearrangement links TRBV6-6 to TRBJ2-3; 12 positions agree with TRBD2. Germline V gene lookup returns CDR1 MNHNY and CDR2 SVGAGI (reference sequence). Trimming took 10 bases from V and 3 from J; bases not matched to a gene: 8. CDR3 size: 15 residues. CDR3 coding DNA: TGTGCCACCACGCGACTAGCGGGAGTTACAGATACGCAGTATTTT. Protein product: CATTRLAGVTDTQYF.

The V and J genes are TRBV28 and TRBJ2-7; TRBD2 matches at 12 bases. The CDR3 extends over 14 amino acids. The V and J ends lost 7 bases and 1 base, in that order; junction bases with no gene match: 2. Germline V gene sequence: CDR1 MDHEN, CDR2 SYDVKM. CDR3 sequence: CASIGLAGSYEQYF. DNA for the CDR3: TGTGCCAGCATTGGACTAGCGGGGTCCTACGAGCAGTACTTC.

The V gene is TRBV19, the J gene TRBJ2-1; 8 bases are shared with TRBD1. Germline V gives CDR1 LNHDA, CDR2 SQIVND (reference sequence). The CDR3 is 14 residues long. J gave up 4 bases and V 8 bases, and 7 bases lay outside the gene matches. The CDR3 protein is CASQRQGRYNEQFF. As DNA, the CDR3 is TGTGCCAGTCAAAGACAGGGGCGGTACAATGAGCAGTTCTTC.

The rearrangement uses TRBV5-1 and TRBJ2-7; TRBD2 aligns across 9 bases. Trimming removed 0 bases from V and 6 bases from J; junction bases left unmatched: 7. The germline V gene encodes CDR1 SGHRS and CDR2 YFSETQ. The CDR3 has 15 amino acids. Written as DNA, the CDR3 is TGCGCCAGCAGCTTGGACGCTAGCGGGATCCCCGAGCAGTACTTC. Translated, it gives CASSLDASGIPEQYF.

V and J are TRBV4-2 and TRBJ2-2; possibly TRBD2 for D (5 bases). This CDR3 spans 16 amino acids. Trimming stripped 5 bases from V and 3 bases from J, with 16 bases between. Germline loops: CDR1 LGHNA, CDR2 YNFKEQ. The CDR3 DNA follows: TGTGCCAGCAGCAGGACCCTCGCCGGGGACACCGGGGAGCTGTTTTTT. This translates into CASSRTLAGDTGELFF.

The chain joins TRBV7-2 to TRBJ2-7; D is unclear. The V end lost 2 bases, the J end lost 7 bases, and 15 bases lay between the germline ends. The CDR3 spans 14 residues. Germline CDR1 SGHTA, CDR2 FQGNSA. The CDR3 DNA reads as TGTGCCAGCAGCTTATTTGAGTCTAGTGGGGAGCAGTACTTC. The encoded protein is CASSLFESSGEQYF.

This chain links TRBV6-1 with TRBJ1-1; a possible D gene is TRBD1 (6 bases). This CDR3 comprises 15 residues. V lost 2 bases to trimming and J lost 4 bases, with 14 bases between them. Germline V CDR1 and CDR2: MNHNS, SASEGT. CDR3 bases: TGTGCCAGCAGTGAATTCAGGGGCACGGGCACTGAAGCTTTCTTT. Protein: CASSEFRGTGTEAFF.

The chain uses TRBV19 and TRBJ2-3; the D is unclear. This CDR3 region has 15 residues. The V end lost 5 bases, the J end lost 1 base, and 13 bases lay between the germline ends. Germline assignment: CDR1 LNHDA and CDR2 SQIVND (reference sequence). CDR3 protein: CASSLSESGTDTQYF. The CDR3 DNA reads as TGTGCCAGTAGTTTGAGCGAGAGCGGCACAGATACGCAGTATTTT.

This chain connects TRBV18 to TRBJ1-2; 9 positions match TRBD1. Trimming took 0 bases from V and 6 from J; bases not matched to a gene: 14. This CDR3 comprises 18 residues. Germline-derived CDR1 and CDR2 are KGHSH and LQKENI. Here the CDR3 DNA reads TGTGCCAGCTCACCACCGATACAGGGGGCTTCTGTTGGCCATGGCTACACCTTC. Translation: CASSPPIQGASVGHGYTF.

The rearrangement uses TRBV4-3 and TRBJ2-1; TRBD2 agrees at 9 bases. Per the germline V gene, CDR1 is LGHNA and CDR2 is YSLEER. The CDR3 runs 15 residues. Unmatched junction bases numbered 6, after V lost 5 bases and J lost 4 bases. For the CDR3, the DNA is TGCGCCAGCAGCTCGACTAGCGGAGTGTACAATGAGCAGTTCTTC. It codes for CASSSTSGVYNEQFF.

This chain connects TRBV21-1 to TRBJ1-5. TRBV21-1 is a known pseudogene. The CDR3 covers 18 residues. The CDR3 reads CASSKVCRMEGYNQPQHF. CDR3 nucleotide sequence: TGTGCCAGCAGCAAAGTGTGTAGGATGGAGGGATATAATCAGCCCCAGCATTTT.

This rearrangement joins TRBV9 to TRBJ2-1; 7 positions match TRBD2. V shed 2 bases, J shed 4 bases, and the junction held 9 bases outside the gene matches. This CDR3 contains 16 residues. Germline assignment: CDR1 SGDLS and CDR2 YYNGEE. CDR3 sequence reads: CASSVQGGGRYNEQFF. In nucleotides, the CDR3 is TGTGCCAGCAGCGTCCAAGGTGGCGGGAGATACAATGAGCAGTTCTTC.

The chain joins TRBV5-1 to TRBJ2-5; 12 nucleotides agree with TRBD2. Germline V CDR1 and CDR2: SGHRS, YFSETQ. The trim removed 5 bases at V and 5 bases at J, leaving 4 bases unmatched. This CDR3 region has 14 residues. Here the CDR3 DNA reads TGCGCCAGCAGGCTAACTAGCGGGAGGGAGACCCAGTACTTC. Its protein product is CASRLTSGRETQYF.

The chain employs TRBV11-2 and TRBJ1-4; maybe TRBD1 (5 bases). V was shortened by 5 bases and J by 4 bases, with 14 bases between the two germline ends. Germline V lookup: CDR1 SGHAT, CDR2 FQNNGV. This CDR3 contains 15 residues. CDR3 coding DNA: TGTGCCAGCAGCCCAGGGTGGGGTCTTAATGAAAAACTGTTTTTT. Encoded protein: CASSPGWGLNEKLFF.